What follows is one TCR beta chain and its context. The antigen remains undetermined. This record comes from a study of T cell repertoires in cytomegalovirus infection. On the study more broadly: The authors used CMV epitopes that were HLA-C-restricted (recently identified) and HLA-B-restricted (well studied). Through public TCR beta signatures, both CMV infection and matching HLA type were indicated.

Study-wide points: Cumulative frequency (of public TCR beta family members) identified carriers of CMV plus the relevant HLA.

The CDR3 loop spans 12 amino acids. Trimming shortened V by 3 bases and J by 5 bases, and 7 bases separated the two germline ends. The germline V gene encodes CDR1 LGHNT and CDR2 FRNRAP. Each CDR3 protein gets one entry after TCRdb re-called the reads with MiXCR. This table has roughly 860,000 distinct CDR3 sequences, about 33% appearing once. The origin of this receptor is a human donor in good health (CMV status not recorded). Some clones in this sample may be carry-over from other donors' samples. The chain uses TRBV12-5 and TRBJ1-2, with D hard to call. The material was cultured CD8+ T cells from PBMCs, obtained from culture after CMV antigen stimulation. CDR3 residues: CASGFQPYGYTF. In DNA, the CDR3 is TGTGCTAGTGGTTTCCAACCTTATGGCTACACCTTC.